The rows below give T cell receptor beta chains drawn from one sample of a study of cytomegalovirus exposure and HLA in healthy donors. Using immunoSEQ multiplex PCR, the repertoire was profiled, and TCRdb retains in-frame clones only, with some absent. The table has 130,000 or so clones, about 77% seen once; the top ten hold around 1.7%. The sequenced material came from PBMCs. These receptor sequences come from a female donor in good health and CMV-seronegative. The CDR3 runs from the conserved cysteine through the conserved F or W. Fields, in order: D gene, V gene, clone size, J gene, CDR3 protein, CDR3 DNA. The D gene is left open where the match is weak. Expanded clones get a size class; other rows say once, few or many, or leave the size out.

>-|TRBV10-3|-|TRBJ1-1
CAISTGYGEAFF
TGTGCCATCAGTACAGGGTACGGTGAAGCTTTCTTT
>TRBD2|TRBV4-2|-|TRBJ2-3
CASSPPGTSGRTDTQYF
TGTGCCAGCAGCCCGCCTGGGACTAGCGGGAGGACAGATACGCAGTATTTT
>-|TRBV7-9|once|TRBJ2-5
CASSLGSGEGETQYF
TGTGCCAGCAGCTTAGGGTCAGGGGAGGGAGAGACCCAGTACTTC
>TRBD2|TRBV7-9|once|TRBJ2-7
CASSPKGLAGVYYEQYF
TGTGCCAGCAGCCCGAAGGGACTAGCGGGAGTTTACTACGAGCAGTACTTC
>TRBD2|TRBV5-1|-|TRBJ2-7
CASSLGALAGFTPYEQYF
TGCGCCAGCAGCTTGGGGGCACTAGCGGGATTTACTCCCTACGAGCAGTACTTC
>-|TRBV10-3|-|TRBJ2-7
CAISESGDGGSSYEQYF
TGTGCCATCAGTGAGTCGGGGGACGGAGGGAGCTCCTACGAGCAGTACTTC
>-|TRBV6-5|few|TRBJ2-7
CASSVSGNNEQYF
TGTGCCAGCAGTGTATCCGGGAACAACGAGCAGTACTTC
>TRBD1|TRBV2|-|TRBJ1-2
CASSDPGGLDGYTF
TGTGCCAGCAGTGACCCAGGGGGCTTGGATGGCTACACCTTC
>-|TRBV2|-|TRBJ2-7
CASSEGGYEQYF
TGTGCCAGCAGTGAGGGGGGCTACGAGCAGTACTTC
>TRBD1|TRBV2|-|TRBJ1-1
CASSEAGDRGEAFF
TGTGCCAGCAGTGAAGCTGGGGACAGGGGGGAAGCTTTCTTT
>TRBD2|TRBV27|once|TRBJ2-5
CASRTSGGTSRAQYF
TGTGCCAGCAGGACAAGCGGGGGGACGTCGCGGGCCCAGTACTTC
>TRBD1|TRBV19|-|TRBJ2-1
CATLDRGGNEQFF
TGTGCCACCCTGGACAGGGGTGGGAATGAGCAGTTCTTC
>TRBD2|TRBV11-2|-|TRBJ2-5
CASSFLAGDQETQYF
TGTGCCAGCAGCTTCTTAGCGGGAGATCAAGAGACCCAGTACTTC
>-|TRBV5-1|-|TRBJ2-3
CASSLNGDFIDTQYF
TGCGCCAGCAGCTTGAACGGGGATTTTATAGATACGCAGTATTTT
>-|TRBV5-1|-|TRBJ2-7
CASSLVLGTTYEQYF
TGCGCCAGCAGCTTGGTCCTCGGGACAACCTACGAGCAGTACTTC
>TRBD1|TRBV2|few|TRBJ1-1
CASSVQGALNTEAFF
TGTGCCAGCAGTGTTCAGGGGGCCTTGAACACTGAAGCTTTCTTT
>-|TRBV15|-|TRBJ1-4
CATRVGGVLYEKLFF
TGTGCCACCCGGGTAGGGGGGGTCCTCTATGAAAAACTGTTTTTT
>-|TRBV19|-|TRBJ1-5
CASSIDEGQGIAQHF
TGTGCCAGTAGTATAGATGAAGGGCAGGGGATAGCCCAGCATTTT
>-|TRBV7-3|-|TRBJ1-2
CASSLTSRERLVF
TGTGCCAGCAGCTTAACGTCTCGTGAGCGTTTAGTGTTC
>-|TRBV9|-|TRBJ1-2
CASRLAEGRDYGYTF
TGTGCCAGCAGGCTAGCAGAGGGGAGGGACTATGGCTACACCTTC
>-|TRBV4-2|-|TRBJ1-6
CASSQDGGGTGRSPLHF
TGTGCCAGCAGCCAAGACGGGGGTGGCACAGGACGCTCACCCCTCCACTTT
>-|TRBV11-3|-|TRBJ2-7
CASSFMWEYEQYF
TGTGCCAGCAGCTTTATGTGGGAGTACGAGCAGTACTTC
>-|TRBV13|-|TRBJ2-7
CASSLEATGLPSYEQYF
TGTGCCAGCAGCTTAGAAGCAACAGGCCTCCCAAGCTACGAGCAGTACTTC
>TRBD1|TRBV7-9|once|TRBJ2-1
CASSSTGVGAYNEQFF
TGTGCCAGCAGCTCAACAGGGGTTGGGGCCTACAATGAGCAGTTCTTC
>TRBD2|TRBV7-3|-|TRBJ2-3
CASSSTSGHTDTQYF
TGTGCCAGCAGCTCTACTAGCGGCCACACAGATACGCAGTATTTT
>-|TRBV6-1|-|TRBJ1-6
CASRTGSMDNSPLHF
TGTGCCAGCAGAACAGGGAGTATGGATAATTCACCCCTCCACTTT
>TRBD2|TRBV27|-|TRBJ2-1
CASSLTAGVSNSYNEQFF
TGTGCCAGCAGTTTAACCGCGGGGGTCTCCAACAGTTACAATGAGCAGTTCTTC
>TRBD2|TRBV19|once|TRBJ2-3
CASSIGAGESDTQYF
TGTGCCAGTAGTATAGGAGCGGGAGAATCAGATACGCAGTATTTT
>-|TRBV28|few|TRBJ2-6
CASLRPGSGANVLTF
TGTGCCAGTTTAAGGCCGGGGTCTGGGGCCAACGTCCTGACTTTC
>TRBD2|TRBV19|-|TRBJ2-3
CASSLLAGVRDTQYF
TGTGCCAGTAGCTTACTAGCGGGAGTTAGGGATACGCAGTATTTT
>TRBD1|TRBV10-3|once|TRBJ2-2
CAISGTGTGGELFF
TGTGCCATCAGCGGGACAGGGACGGGCGGGGAGCTGTTTTTT
>-|TRBV6-5|-|TRBJ2-2
CASSYSGGELFF
TGTGCCAGCAGTTACTCCGGCGGGGAGCTGTTTTTT
>-|TRBV18|-|TRBJ2-1
CASSPQEDNEQFF
TGTGCCAGCTCACCCCAGGAGGACAATGAGCAGTTCTTC
>-|TRBV10-1|-|TRBJ1-3
CASSPTGTPDTIYF
TGCGCCAGCAGCCCGACAGGCACCCCAGACACCATATATTTT
>TRBD2|TRBV6-5|-|TRBJ2-5
CASSQLAGGQETQYF
TGTGCCAGCAGCCAACTAGCGGGGGGGCAAGAGACCCAGTACTTC
>TRBD1|TRBV15|-|TRBJ2-7
CATSRGQVNSYEQYF
TGTGCCACCAGCAGGGGACAGGTGAATTCCTACGAGCAGTACTTC
>-|TRBV7-2|-|TRBJ2-7
CASSFGVKRYEQYF
TGTGCCAGCAGCTTCGGGGTTAAGAGGTACGAGCAGTACTTC
>TRBD2|TRBV9|once|TRBJ2-1
CASSVSREGRNEQFF
TGTGCCAGCAGCGTCTCGCGGGAGGGCCGCAATGAGCAGTTCTTC
>-|TRBV11-2|-|TRBJ2-7
CASSLDRRYEQYF
TGTGCCAGCAGCTTAGACAGGCGCTACGAGCAGTACTTC
>-|TRBV10-3|-|TRBJ2-7
CAIKRDTTYEQYF
TGTGCCATCAAACGGGACACCACCTACGAGCAGTACTTC
>-|TRBV6-6|-|TRBJ1-1
CASITGGDLLEAFF
TGTGCCAGCATAACGGGGGGGGATCTCCTTGAAGCTTTCTTT
>TRBD2|TRBV18|-|TRBJ2-5
CASSRLAGDQETQYF
TGTGCCAGCTCACGACTAGCGGGAGATCAAGAGACCCAGTACTTC
>-|TRBV12-1|once|TRBJ1-6
CASSSPGLINSPLHF
TGTGCCAGCAGCAGCCCGGGACTGATTAATTCACCCCTCCACTTT
>TRBD1|TRBV10-3|-|TRBJ2-3
CAISGPGTGDTQYF
TGTGCCATCAGTGGTCCCGGGACAGGGGATACGCAGTATTTT